Each of the 15 T cell receptor beta chains below was sequenced from the same sample in a study of monozygotic twins with inflammatory bowel disease. TCRdb re-called the 5' RACE reads and gives one entry per CDR3 protein, without DNA. This repertoire includes approximately 400,000 distinct CDR3 sequences. The sample consisted of blood. These receptors were collected from a human donor with ulcerative colitis or Crohn's disease, or a healthy co-twin of an affected twin (not recorded which).

This rearrangement joins TRBV20-1 to TRBJ1-1; with no DNA, the TCRdb D assignment of TRBD1 cannot be verified. The CDR3 extends over 15 amino acids. Germline-derived CDR1 and CDR2 are DFQATT and SNEGSKA (reference sequence). CDR3 sequence reads: CSAATGGAGNTEAFF.

The chain joins TRBV20-1 to TRBJ1-2. CDR1 is DFQATT, CDR2 SNEGSKA, per germline (reference sequence). The length of the CDR3 is 14 residues. Here the CDR3 reads CSALRLDLIDGYTF.

This chain connects TRBV10-3 to TRBJ2-3; TCRdb reports TRBD2, a call that lacks DNA to check it against. The length of the CDR3 is 15 residues. Germline V gene data show CDR1 as ENHRY and CDR2 as SYGVKD. The CDR3 loop reads CAISGGLASTDTQYF.

V usage is TRBV6-5 and J usage is TRBJ1-2. The CDR3 length is 11 residues. Germline V gene sequence: CDR1 MNHEY, CDR2 SVGAGI. The CDR3 spells CASSNMGSYTF.

The CDR3 spells CASSQDQRQGFYEQYF. The chain uses TRBV4-3 and TRBJ2-7. Looked up from germline, CDR1 is LGHNA and CDR2 is YSLEER. This CDR3 contains 16 residues.

V and J are TRBV12-3 or TRBV12-4 and TRBJ1-5. The CDR3 totals 15 residues. The chain's CDR3 is CASSSGLSGNQPQHF.

The chain joins TRBV29-1 to TRBJ1-4; no DNA is available, so the TRBD1 call from TCRdb remains unchecked. CDR3 size: 14 residues. Per germline, CDR1 SQVTM and CDR2 ANQGSEA. The CDR3 loop is CSVPLGTGSEKLFF.

The CDR3 region is CASSTSGPLEYF. J is TRBJ2-7 and V is TRBV6-1; the TCRdb D gene call, TRBD2, has no DNA to confirm it. Germline loops: CDR1 MNHNS, CDR2 SASEGT. This CDR3 spans 12 amino acids.

V usage is TRBV29-1 and J usage is TRBJ2-3; the D call from TCRdb, TRBD1, cannot be confirmed without DNA. The CDR3 spans 13 residues. Germline CDR1 is SQVTM and CDR2 is ANQGSEA. This chain's CDR3 is CSVIQEGPDTQYF.

This chain uses TRBV20-1 with TRBJ2-1. The CDR3 contains 15 residues. From germline, CDR1 is DFQATT and CDR2 SNEGSKA (reference sequence). CDR3 sequence reads: CSARVWLAVSNEQFF.

This rearrangement joins TRBV5-8 to TRBJ2-1; TCRdb selects TRBD1, and the lack of DNA leaves this call unchecked. The germline gives CDR1 SGHTS, CDR2 YDEGEE. This CDR3 has 14 residues. Here the CDR3 reads CASSLQPGPDEQFF.

V gene TRBV7-2 combines with J gene TRBJ1-2; the D gene TCRdb calls, TRBD1, cannot be checked with no DNA. The CDR3 is made up of 13 amino acids. The germline V gene encodes CDR1 SGHTA and CDR2 FQGNSA. CDR3 amino acids: CTSSRPGIYGYTF.

This chain connects TRBV9 to TRBJ1-2. Looked up from germline, CDR1 is SGDLS and CDR2 is YYNGEE. The CDR3 has 14 amino acids. This chain's CDR3 is CASSPFDHNYGYTF.

The chain employs TRBV4-1 and TRBJ1-1. The CDR3 spans 13 residues. Germline CDR1 is MGHRA and CDR2 is YSYEKL. CDR3 residues: CASSQVESVEAFF.

CDR3 loop: CASSFYRDEGTDTQYF. The rearrangement uses TRBV13 and TRBJ2-3; TCRdb's D gene call, TRBD1, goes unchecked for lack of DNA. Looked up from germline, CDR1 is PRHDT and CDR2 is FYEKMQ (reference sequence). The CDR3 is 16 residues long.